Listed below are T cell receptor beta chains from one sample, sequenced in a study of T cells in Graves' hyperthyroidism and ophthalmopathy. TCRdb fed the multiplex PCR reads into MiXCR, producing one record per CDR3 protein. The sample yields 500,000 to 600,000 distinct CDR3 sequences, roughly 50% seen once. What was sequenced was peripheral blood or thyroid tissue (not recorded which). These receptors all come from a woman between 18 and 30 years old with Graves' hyperthyroidism. Both conserved end residues are part of each CDR3. Each record gives: clone size, D gene, V gene, J gene, CDR3 protein, CDR3 DNA. The D gene is left open where the match is weak. Some rows have no size entry. The others give once, few or many, or a class for an expanded clone.

many	TRBD2	TRBV2	TRBJ2-6	CASGGGGAGANVLTF	TGTGCCAGCGGGGGGGGGGGTGCTGGGGCCAACGTCCTGACTTTC
many	-	TRBV2	TRBJ2-5	CASKQGFGETQYF	TGTGCCAGCAAACAGGGTTTTGGAGAGACCCAGTACTTC
-	-	TRBV10-3	TRBJ2-2	CAIGLTGELFF	TGTGCCATCGGGCTCACCGGGGAGCTGTTTTTT
-	-	TRBV24-1	TRBJ1-2	CATSDPTSGNTF	TGCGCCACCAGTGATCCGACTAGCGGGAACACCTTC
many	-	TRBV4-1	TRBJ1-2	CASSQTATEGYGYTF	TGCGCCAGCAGCCAAACTGCGACAGAGGGCTATGGCTACACCTTC
many	-	TRBV20-1	TRBJ1-1	CSARNARLNTEAFF	TGCAGTGCTAGAAATGCCAGGTTAAACACTGAAGCTTTCTTT
many	TRBD1	TRBV6-5	TRBJ2-7	CASSLTGGNSLEQYF	TGTGCCAGCAGTTTAACAGGGGGTAACTCCCTCGAGCAGTACTTC
few	-	TRBV30	TRBJ2-7	CAWSVSAAYEQYF	TGTGCCTGGAGTGTATCGGCAGCCTACGAGCAGTACTTC
-	TRBD1	TRBV6-1	TRBJ2-1	CASSPTGIREQFF	TGTGCCAGCAGCCCGACAGGGATCAGAGAGCAGTTCTTC
many	-	TRBV29-1	TRBJ1-4	CSVELDTSGKLFF	TGCAGCGTTGAACTGGACACGTCTGGGAAACTGTTTTTT
many	TRBD1	TRBV29-1	TRBJ2-2	CSVEGQGNTGELFF	TGCAGCGTTGAAGGACAGGGGAACACCGGGGAGCTGTTTTTT
-	-	TRBV2	TRBJ2-5	CASSEVASQETQYF	TGTGCCAGCAGTGAAGTGGCTTCGCAAGAGACCCAGTACTTC
many	-	TRBV6-2/TRBV6-3	TRBJ1-1	CASSYMGGTEAFF	TGTGCCAGCAGTTACATGGGGGGCACTGAAGCTTTCTTT
many	TRBD1	TRBV29-1	TRBJ1-1	CSVHQQGLNTEAFF	TGCAGCGTTCACCAACAGGGGCTGAACACTGAAGCTTTCTTT
-	-	TRBV2	TRBJ1-6	CASSDRNTGGSPLHF	TGTGCCAGCAGTGACAGGAACACCGGGGGTTCACCCCTCCACTTT
-	TRBD1	TRBV24-1	TRBJ2-5	CATSDFGTGLQETQYF	TGTGCCACCAGTGATTTTGGGACAGGGTTGCAAGAGACCCAGTACTTC
-	-	TRBV24-1	TRBJ1-1	CATSERIDTEAFF	TGTGCCACCAGTGAGAGGATAGACACTGAAGCTTTCTTT
many	-	TRBV28	TRBJ1-2	CASSFRDLRSNYGYTF	TGTGCCAGCAGTTTCCGGGACCTCAGGTCGAACTATGGCTACACCTTC
many	-	TRBV7-3	TRBJ2-2	CASSLTPTGTGELFF	TGTGCCAGCAGCTTAACCCCGACTGGGACCGGGGAGCTGTTTTTT
-	TRBD2	TRBV9	TRBJ2-1	CASSVSGGSSYNEQFF	TGTGCCAGCAGCGTAAGCGGGGGGAGCTCCTACAATGAGCAGTTCTTC
-	TRBD1	TRBV27	TRBJ1-2	CASSRTGTVEDYGYTF	TGTGCCAGCAGTCGGACAGGGACCGTCGAAGACTATGGCTACACCTTC
-	TRBD2	TRBV9	TRBJ2-5	CASSAGLASRSETQYF	TGTGCCAGCAGCGCGGGACTAGCGTCACGTTCAGAGACCCAGTACTTC
-	-	TRBV7-8	TRBJ2-5	CASSTRDGYNQPQYF	TGTGCCAGCAGCACTCGGGACGGATACAATCAGCCCCAGTACTTC
many	-	TRBV20-1	TRBJ2-7	CSARYSGFEQYF	TGCAGTGCTAGATATTCAGGATTCGAGCAGTACTTC
-	TRBD2	TRBV6-2/TRBV6-3	TRBJ2-2	CASSSRLAGGNTGELFF	TGTGCCAGCAGTTCCCGCCTAGCGGGGGGAAACACCGGGGAGCTGTTTTTT
-	TRBD2	TRBV7-2	TRBJ2-5	CASSPYRLADQETQYF	TGTGCCAGCAGCCCCTACCGACTAGCGGACCAAGAGACCCAGTACTTC
many	-	TRBV14	TRBJ1-5	CASSQVVGFPKGNQPQHF	TGTGCCAGCAGCCAAGTAGTAGGGTTCCCCAAGGGCAATCAGCCCCAGCATTTT
few	-	TRBV15	TRBJ2-2	CATRSGSHTGELFF	TGTGCCACCAGATCCGGCTCTCACACCGGGGAGCTGTTTTTT
few	-	TRBV27	TRBJ1-5	CASSLWTNQPQHF	TGTGCCAGCAGTTTATGGACTAATCAGCCCCAGCATTTT
-	TRBD1	TRBV2	TRBJ1-2	CASREGTGSHYGYTF	TGTGCCAGCAGAGAAGGGACAGGGTCCCACTATGGCTACACCTTC
-	-	TRBV2	TRBJ2-6	CASSVWGISSGANILTF	TGTGCCAGCAGTGTTTGGGGCATCTCATCTGGGGCCAACATCCTGACTTTC
many	TRBD1	TRBV6-6	TRBJ1-1	CASSYPGGNTEAFF	TGTGCCAGCAGTTATCCAGGGGGGAACACTGAAGCTTTCTTT